Each of the 26 T cell receptor beta chains below was sequenced from the same sample in a study of T cells in narcolepsy. This table comes from immunoSEQ multiplex PCR, and its TCRdb copy is limited to in-frame clones, with some not included. The data hold tens of thousands of clones, with approximately 84% observed a single time. Sequenced input: CD45RA- memory CD4+ T cells from PBMCs. The receptors shown here come from a human donor with narcolepsy.

The V and J genes are TRBV19 and TRBJ2-1; 12 bases are shared with TRBD2. The junction had 5 bases not matched to a gene; V was cut back by 6 bases and J by 5 bases. This CDR3 spans 15 amino acids. CDR1 LNHDA and CDR2 SQIVND come from the germline V gene (reference sequence). The CDR3 DNA reads as TGTGCCAGTAGCTCGACTAGCGGGGGACACAATGAGCAGTTCTTC. Protein: CASSSTSGGHNEQFF.

CDR3 loop: CASSLSTGEGYNEQFF. The CDR3 DNA sequence: TGTGCCAGCAGTTTATCAACCGGGGAGGGATACAATGAGCAGTTCTTC. The chain couples TRBV28 to TRBJ2-1, with 7 bases matching TRBD2. The CDR3 covers 16 residues. The junction had 7 bases not matched to a gene; V was cut back by 1 base and J by 4 bases. Looked up from germline, CDR1 is MDHEN and CDR2 is SYDVKM.

This chain joins TRBV7-2 and TRBJ2-5, with TRBD2 as a possible D gene (5 bases). Looked up from germline, CDR1 is SGHTA and CDR2 is FQGNSA. The CDR3 loop spans 15 amino acids. With 0 bases removed from V and 0 bases from J, the gap between germline ends came to 8 bases. As DNA, the CDR3 is TGTGCCAGCAGCTTAGCGCGGGCAGACCAAGAGACCCAGTACTTC. Its translation is CASSLARADQETQYF.

The chain links TRBV5-4 to TRBJ1-1; the D is unclear. From germline, CDR1 is SGHNT and CDR2 YYREEE (reference sequence). Trimming removed 0 bases at V and 8 bases at J, with 8 bases between. The CDR3 is 12 residues long. This CDR3 is CASSLVGREAFF. The CDR3 region has the DNA TGTGCCAGCAGCTTGGTGGGCAGGGAAGCTTTCTTT. Full variable domain (remainder filled in from reference TRBV5-4 and TRBJ1-1): ETGVTQSPTHLIKTRGQQVTLRCSSQSGHNTVSWYQQALGQGPQFIFQYYREEENGRGNFPPRFSGLQFPNYSSELNVNALELDDSALYLCASSLVGREAFFGQGTRLTVV.

The chain carries TRBV5-4 and TRBJ2-1, with 8 bases lining up with TRBD2. The CDR3 is made up of 17 amino acids. Germline CDR1 SGHNT, CDR2 YYREEE (reference sequence). V trimming: 0 bases; J trimming: 3 bases; junction bases outside the gene matches: 8. Written as DNA, the CDR3 is TGTGCCAGCAGCTTGGAAGTGGGGCTAGCGGGCTACAATGAGCAGTTCTTC. Amino acids: CASSLEVGLAGYNEQFF.

Only a few counts were recorded for this clone. The chain recombines TRBV15 with TRBJ1-6; TRBD1 is a possible D gene (5 bases). Germline CDR1 LNHNV, CDR2 YYDKDF (reference sequence). The CDR3 spans 15 residues. Trimming cost V 0 bases and J 7 bases, with 10 bases left between them. The CDR3 DNA reads TGTGCCACCAGCAGAGATTCGGGGGTGAATTCACCCCTCCACTTT. This sequence encodes CATSRDSGVNSPLHF.

The rearrangement uses TRBV18 and TRBJ2-5; no clear D. Germline-derived CDR1 and CDR2 are KGHSH and LQKENI. This CDR3 spans 16 amino acids. V dropped 2 bases and J dropped 2 bases, with 15 bases sitting between them. The CDR3 DNA sequence: TGTGCCAGCTCACCAACCCCGATGGCCGCTCAAGAGACCCAGTACTTC. Translating gives CASSPTPMAAQETQYF.

The chain employs TRBV7-8 and TRBJ1-1; possibly TRBD1 for D (5 bases). Germline loops: CDR1 SGHVS, CDR2 FQNEAQ. This CDR3 comprises 14 residues. V was clipped by 4 bases and J by 3 bases, with 12 bases between them. The CDR3 region has the DNA TGTGCCAGCAGCTCGCAGACGGGGGACACTGAAGCTTTCTTT. Translated: CASSSQTGDTEAFF.

The gene calls are TRBV5-1 and TRBJ1-5, with D tentatively TRBD1 (5 bases). Looked up from germline, CDR1 is SGHRS and CDR2 is YFSETQ. The ends were cut back, 2 bases at V and 3 bases at J, with 12 bases in the middle. This CDR3 has 15 residues. The DNA for the CDR3 is TGCGCCAGCAGCTTAGGGGACGATGACAATCAGCCCCAGCATTTT. This gives the protein CASSLGDDDNQPQHF. Looking up the rest from reference TRBV5-1 and TRBJ1-5 gives the full variable domain: KAGVTQTPRYLIKTRGQQVTLSCSPISGHRSVSWYQQTPGQGLQFLFEYFSETQRNKGNFPGRFSGRQFSNSRSEMNVSTLELGDSALYLCASSLGDDDNQPQHFGDGTRLSIL.

This sequence joins TRBV6-5 and TRBJ1-5, with a tentative D call TRBD1 (5 bases). The V end lost 2 bases, the J end lost 4 bases, and 12 bases lay between the germline ends. Germline-derived CDR1 and CDR2 are MNHEY and SVGAGI. The CDR3 runs to 15 residues. CDR3 DNA sequence: TGTGCCAGCAGTTACACACAGGATGGGAATCAGCCCCAGCATTTT. Translation: CASSYTQDGNQPQHF.

The genes are TRBV7-2 and TRBJ2-1; perhaps D is TRBD1 or TRBD2 (5 bases each). The V and J ends lost 6 bases and 4 bases respectively, with 10 bases between them. The CDR3 totals 13 residues. Germline assignment: CDR1 SGHTA and CDR2 FQGNSA. The CDR3: CASSGTVYNEQFF. Here the CDR3 DNA reads TGTGCCAGCAGTGGGACGGTTTACAATGAGCAGTTCTTC. The variable domain in full, with the rest retrieved from reference TRBV7-2 and TRBJ2-1, is GAGVSQSPSNKVTEKGKDVELRCDPISGHTALYWYRQSLGQGLEFLIYFQGNSAPDKSGLPSDRFSAERTGGSVSTLTIQRTQQEDSAVYLCASSGTVYNEQFFGPGTRLTVL.

V is TRBV6-5 and J is TRBJ1-2; 7 bases agree with TRBD1. The V segment lost 5 bases and the J segment 7 bases; nucleotides outside the gene matches: 13. CDR3 length equals 15 residues. In germline, CDR1 is MNHEY, CDR2 SVGAGI. The CDR3 DNA follows: TGTGCCAGCAGTGGGGGTGGGACAGATCTAGGTGGCTACACCTTC. Its translation: CASSGGGTDLGGYTF.

The CDR3 region has the DNA TGTGCCAGCAGCCCCGGGACTACCTACAATGAGCAGTTCTTC. It codes for CASSPGTTYNEQFF. The chain couples TRBV7-9 to TRBJ2-1; 7 nucleotides agree with TRBD2. The CDR3 sequence is 14 residues long. V lost 5 bases and J lost 2; bases outside the gene matches: 3. Germline V CDR1 and CDR2: SEHNR, FQNEAQ (reference sequence).

The chain employs TRBV29-1 and TRBJ1-2; D might be TRBD1 (5 bases). Germline CDR1 reads SQVTM; CDR2 reads ANQGSEA. This CDR3 is built from 13 residues. The ends were cut back, 4 bases at V and 1 base at J, with 10 bases in the middle. CDR3 nucleotide sequence: TGCAGCGTTGTGACAGCCCATAACTATGGCTACACCTTC. The encoded protein is CSVVTAHNYGYTF. The full variable domain, rest sourced from reference TRBV29-1 and TRBJ1-2, is SAVISQKPSRDICQRGTSLTIQCQVDSQVTMMFWYRQQPGQSLTLIATANQGSEATYESGFVIDKFPISRPNLTFSTLTVSNMSPEDSSIYLCSVVTAHNYGYTFGSGTRLTVV.

A word on this clone: One end of the junction varies from germline; a read error may be responsible. The rearrangement links TRBV27 to TRBJ2-1; 7 nucleotides align to TRBD1. Germline CDR1 reads MNHEY; CDR2 reads SMNVEV (reference sequence). The CDR3 contains 18 residues. The CDR3 is CVSSFLGQAMSSYNEQFF. CDR3 DNA: TGTGTCAGCAGTTTCTTAGGACAGGCCATGAGCTCCTACAATGAGCAGTTCTTC.

This clone came up once. CDR3 sequence (DNA): TGCGCCAGCAGCTTGGGGCAAGAGGCTGGGGCCAACGTCCTGACTTTC. Residues: CASSLGQEAGANVLTF. The J gene is TRBJ2-6, the V gene TRBV5-1; D uncertain. The length of the CDR3 is 16 residues. Looked up from germline, CDR1 is SGHRS and CDR2 is YFSETQ. V was cut by 0 bases and J by 2 bases, with 9 bases left in between.

V and J are TRBV18 and TRBJ2-5; the D call may be TRBD1 or TRBD2 (6 bases each). Germline V gene data show CDR1 as KGHSH and CDR2 as LQKENI. Trimming removed 3 bases at V and 2 bases at J, with 10 bases between. This CDR3 has 14 amino acids. The CDR3 DNA sequence: TGTGCCAGCTCACCTAGGGGGGATCAAGAGACCCAGTACTTC. This translates into CASSPRGDQETQYF.

The rearrangement links TRBV15 to TRBJ1-2; D is uncertain. Germline values: CDR1 LNHNV, CDR2 YYDKDF (reference sequence). V lost 0 bases and J 4 bases, leaving 21 bases between the germline ends. This CDR3 has 18 amino acids. In DNA, the CDR3 is TGTGCCACCAGCAGAGATAGACCAGGCGGGGTCCCGTCCTATGGCTACACCTTC. It specifies CATSRDRPGGVPSYGYTF.

For the CDR3, the DNA is TGTGCCAGCACACTAGGGGGGGCGAACACCGGGGAGCTGTTTTTT. Its protein product is CASTLGGANTGELFF. V gene TRBV9 combines with J gene TRBJ2-2; possibly TRBD2 for D (7 bases). The CDR3 consists of 15 residues. Germline V CDR1 and CDR2: SGDLS, YYNGEE. Trimming took 6 bases from V and 0 from J, leaving 12 bases between them.

V usage is TRBV4-1 and J usage is TRBJ1-1; no firm D call. Germline CDR1 and CDR2: MGHRA and YSYEKL. The CDR3 is 14 amino acids. V lost 1 base to trimming and J lost 6 bases, with 12 bases between them. Here the CDR3 reads CASSQVGRVPEAFF. CDR3 sequence (DNA): TGCGCCAGCAGCCAAGTGGGGAGAGTCCCTGAAGCTTTCTTT.

The rearrangement joins TRBV12-5 to TRBJ2-5, with 12 bases lining up with TRBD2. The tail of the sequence fits TRBJ2-7 better, so the J call may be wrong. The CDR3 loop spans 15 amino acids. Germline assignment: CDR1 LGHNT and CDR2 FRNRAP. The CDR3 sequence: CASGLVLAGGIEQYF. CDR3 DNA: TGTGCTAGTGGTTTGGTACTAGCGGGGGGTATCGAGCAGTACTTC.

In nucleotides, the CDR3 is TGCGCCAGCAGTTCCGGACTAGCGGGGGGCGATGAGCAGTTCTTC. This codes for CASSSGLAGGDEQFF. J is TRBJ2-1 and V is TRBV10-1; 14 positions match TRBD2. From germline, CDR1 is WNHNN and CDR2 SYGVQD (reference sequence). V shed 5 bases, J shed 8 bases, and the junction held 5 bases outside the gene matches. The CDR3 length is 15 residues.

J is TRBJ1-1 and V is TRBV6-5; tentatively, D is TRBD1 (5 bases). CDR1 MNHEY and CDR2 SVGAGI come from the germline V gene. This CDR3 spans 14 amino acids. Deletions cut 0 bases from V and 7 bases from J, with 12 bases between. CDR3 sequence: CASSYSIRQGEAFF. For the CDR3, the DNA is TGTGCCAGCAGTTACTCGATACGGCAGGGTGAAGCTTTCTTT.

This clone was seen only a few times. The V gene is TRBV4-3, the J gene TRBJ1-6; D is unclear. CDR3 length: 14 amino acids. Trimming took off 0 bases at V and 7 bases at J, with 7 bases between the two ends. Germline V lookup: CDR1 LGHNA, CDR2 YSLEER. The CDR3 DNA sequence: TGCGCCAGCAGCCAAGAGGGGAAGAATTCACCCCTCCACTTT. Its protein product is CASSQEGKNSPLHF.

V is TRBV30 and J is TRBJ1-6; D uncertain. Per the germline V gene, CDR1 is GTSNPN and CDR2 is SVGIG (reference sequence). CDR3 length: 16 amino acids. The ends were cut back, 1 base at V and 0 bases at J, with 10 bases in the middle. The DNA of the CDR3 is TGTGCCTGGAGTGACCGAAAGAGCTCCTATAATTCACCCCTCCACTTT. It is translated as CAWSDRKSSYNSPLHF.

The chain links TRBV2 to TRBJ1-6; D gene ambiguous. V dropped 6 bases and J dropped 4 bases, with 19 bases sitting between them. This CDR3 comprises 17 residues. Germline CDR1 is SNHLY and CDR2 is FYNNEI. The CDR3 bases are TGTGCCAGCAGACCCTCCAAGGCCAGGTCGTATAATTCACCCCTCCACTTT. This encodes CASRPSKARSYNSPLHF.